The T cell receptor (beta chain) under discussion was sequenced for a study of T-cell reconstitution after alpha-beta-depleted transplantation in children (dated by TCRdb to 2016 to 2017). About the study as a whole: T-cell immune reconstitution after TCRalphabeta/CD19-depleted allogeneic hematopoietic cell transplantation in children was quantitatively tracked in the study by means of TCR repertoire profiling.

Trimmed from V: 3 bases; trimmed from J: 2 bases; junction bases lacking a gene match: 0. The germline V gene (reference sequence) sets CDR1 to DFQATT and CDR2 to SNEGSKA. Inclusive of the bounding cysteine and phenylalanine, the CDR3 is 12 residues long. Kept here is only the CDR3 DNA, which spans 36 bases and is read in frame from base 1. The sample's treatment or condition, from its label and the paper: allogeneic hematopoietic cell transplantation with graft depleted of TCRalphabeta T cells and CD19 B cells. The transplant recipients were children given TCRalphabeta/CD19-depleted allogeneic hematopoietic cell grafts. General conclusions and limits of the study: In some patients, high TCRbeta diversity at day 60 was attributed to recipient T cells and intrathymic progenitors that had survived conditioning. Hyperexpanded clone frequencies declined over subsequent months; after one year, T-cell counts and TCRbeta diversity were mostly attributed to newly produced T cells. The apparently early alphabetaT-cell count recovery about two months after transplant was reportedly dependent on only several hundred rapidly expanded clones derived from non-depleted graft cells.

Library preparation used PCR. The run used an Illumina HiSeq 2500. TCR library preparation used molecular barcoding, with unique molecular identifiers applied to normalize quantification of the TCRbeta repertoire. TCRdb handled the public reads itself, with Q25 trimming in fastp and clone calling in MiXCR, and kept productive beta chains. When rows share a CDR3 protein, they turn into one entry using the most common DNA and genes. The sample profile shows about 290,000 distinct CDR3 sequences; 10% of them were found once. The ten biggest clones cover around 7.5% of the sample. Many counts were recorded for this clonotype. There is no known antigen for this receptor. Qualities for individual bases were not recorded, and no much larger clone is one base off.

The chain uses TRBV20-1 and TRBJ2-7; 8 of the junction bases match TRBD2. This receptor was obtained from a boy under two years old with acute myeloid leukemia, due to receive a stem cell transplant. Material: PBMCs, obtained before TCRalphabeta/CD19-depleted stem cell transplant. CDR3 protein: CSARTSAYEQYF. The DNA sequence is TGCAGTGCTAGGACTAGCGCCTACGAGCAGTACTTC.